These 31 T cell receptor beta chains were sequenced from one sample in a study of T cell responses to AZD1222 COVID-19 vaccine (TCRdb year 2021). Per the publication, the time point label means: about 28 days (+/-7) after the second vaccine dose. The treatment or condition tag for this specimen amounts to: meningococcal conjugate vaccine given as trial control. The receptor library was made with the immunoSEQ multiplex PCR assay. TCRdb carries this immuneACCESS record with in-frame sequences only. Its versions omit some clonotypes, under half of them owing to an unresolved V gene in the studies checked, with the rest unexplained. The sample table holds about 64,000 clones, of which about 90% were seen once. The ten largest clones represent roughly 6.7% of the sample. Sequenced here: peripheral blood, sampled 28 days after the second dose of the MenACWY control vaccine. The receptors originated from an adult who received the MenACWY meningococcal vaccine as a control.

This clone has a handful of counts. The chain carries TRBV21-1 and TRBJ1-5; the table's TRBD1 call for D was not verified on the DNA. TRBV21-1 is classified as a pseudogene. The CDR3 consists of 18 residues. CDR3 loop: CASSLTGTRLGSNQPQHF. The CDR3 region has the DNA TGTGCCAGCAGCCTTACCGGGACACGTTTAGGGAGCAATCAGCCCCAGCATTTT.

The V and J genes are TRBV30 and TRBJ2-7, with unresolved D. Trimming took off 1 base at V and 5 bases at J, with 6 bases between the two ends. In germline, CDR1 is GTSNPN, CDR2 SVGIG (reference sequence). This CDR3 comprises 11 residues. The CDR3 bases are TGTGCCTGGAGTGCGAATAACGAGCAGTACTTC. It is translated as CAWSANNEQYF.

The sample holds one count of this clone. The chain links TRBV6-5 to TRBJ2-1; D uncertain. V was shortened by 1 base and J by 8 bases, with 3 bases between the two germline ends. Germline V lookup: CDR1 MNHEY, CDR2 SVGAGI. This CDR3 region has 11 residues. CDR3 region: CASSYFDEQFF. The CDR3 DNA reads TGTGCCAGCAGTTACTTCGATGAGCAGTTCTTC.

CDR3 protein: CASSSGTGAYNEQFF. The DNA of the CDR3 is TGTGCCAGCAGCTCCGGGACAGGTGCTTACAATGAGCAGTTCTTC. This chain joins TRBV7-6 and TRBJ2-1; TRBD1 matches 8 bases. The CDR3 length is 15 residues. The germline V gene has CDR1 SGHVS and CDR2 FNYEAQ. V lost 4 bases to trimming and J lost 4 bases; unmatched junction nucleotides: 6.

This chain links TRBV29-1 with TRBJ2-7; D might be TRBD1 (5 bases). CDR3 length: 14 residues. V gave up 3 bases and J gave up 1 base, with 13 bases separating them. Per the germline V gene, CDR1 is SQVTM and CDR2 is ANQGSEA. The CDR3, as DNA: TGCAGCGTTGAGGACACACGTAAATCCTACGAGCAGTACTTC. Translation gives CSVEDTRKSYEQYF.

Concerning this clone: This sample also contains other DNA sequences that code for the same CDR3. The rearrangement uses TRBV6-5 and TRBJ1-1; unclear D gene. The CDR3 consists of 12 residues. The germline V gene encodes CDR1 MNHEY and CDR2 SVGAGI. The V gene lost 8 bases and the J gene lost 0 bases, with 7 bases spanning the gap. Here the CDR3 reads CASRTVNTEAFF. CDR3 nucleotide sequence: TGTGCCAGCCGGACGGTGAACACTGAAGCTTTCTTT.

This sequence joins TRBV2 and TRBJ1-1; tentative D call: TRBD1 (5 bases). Germline assignment: CDR1 SNHLY and CDR2 FYNNEI. Between the trimmed V and J ends, which lost 4 bases and 1 base, there was a span of 10 bases. This CDR3 region has 14 residues. CDR3 sequence: CASSVTGGNTEAFF. The CDR3 DNA sequence: TGTGCCAGCAGTGTCACGGGGGGGAACACTGAAGCTTTCTTT.

The chain links TRBV18 to TRBJ1-1, with 9 positions matching TRBD1. CDR3 length: 14 amino acids. Per the germline V gene, CDR1 is KGHSH and CDR2 is LQKENI. Trimming removed 3 bases from V and 6 bases from J; junction bases left unmatched: 5. The CDR3 here is CASSPWDREPEAFF. The CDR3 DNA reads as TGTGCCAGCTCACCGTGGGACAGGGAGCCTGAAGCTTTCTTT.

The gene calls are TRBV5-6 and TRBJ1-6; 7 nucleotides agree with TRBD1. The CDR3 runs 16 residues. With V trimmed by 4 bases and J by 7 bases, 11 bases remained unmatched. Germline V gene data show CDR1 as SGHDT and CDR2 as YYEEEE. The CDR3 region is CASSPGQGVGNSPLHF. The CDR3 DNA is TGTGCCAGCAGCCCCGGCCAGGGGGTCGGAAATTCACCCCTCCACTTT. The full variable domain, in which reference TRBV5-6 and TRBJ1-6 provide the parts outside the CDR3, is DAGVTQSPTHLIKTRGQQVTLRCSPKSGHDTVSWYQQALGQGPQFIFQYYEEEERQRGNFPDRFSGHQFPNYSSELNVNALLLGDSALYLCASSPGQGVGNSPLHFGNGTRLTVT.

This clone showed up just a few times. The chain couples TRBV19 to TRBJ1-1, with a tentative D call TRBD1 (5 bases). The CDR3 sequence is 16 residues long. The V end lost 7 bases, the J end lost 0 bases, and 18 bases lay between the germline ends. Germline V gene data show CDR1 as LNHDA and CDR2 as SQIVND (reference sequence). The CDR3 protein is CASIDLSGGMNTEAFF. DNA for the CDR3: TGTGCCAGTATCGACCTCAGCGGGGGTATGAACACTGAAGCTTTCTTT.

The rearrangement joins TRBV4-1 to TRBJ2-1; D possibly corresponds to TRBD2 (6 bases). The CDR3 spans 13 residues. The V end lost 5 bases, the J end lost 8 bases, and 13 bases lay between the germline ends. Per the germline V gene, CDR1 is MGHRA and CDR2 is YSYEKL. CDR3 in amino acids: CASSGGARDEQFF. The CDR3 region has the DNA TGCGCCAGCAGCGGCGGGGCGCGGGATGAGCAGTTCTTC.

This sequence joins TRBV7-2 and TRBJ2-7, with TRBD1 matching 9 bases. This CDR3 contains 18 residues. Trimming removed 5 bases from V and 0 bases from J; junction bases left unmatched: 14. Germline V gene lookup returns CDR1 SGHTA and CDR2 FQGNSA. The CDR3 DNA reads as TGTGCCAGCAGCAAAGGACAGGGGACGCGTTTTAGCTCCTACGAGCAGTACTTC. Protein: CASSKGQGTRFSSYEQYF.

This clone has just a few counts. The V call is TRBV5-1, the J call TRBJ2-1, with 7 nucleotides matching TRBD2. Trimming took 4 bases from V and 6 from J; bases not matched to a gene: 7. CDR1 is SGHRS, CDR2 YFSETQ, per germline. The CDR3 runs to 14 residues. DNA of the CDR3: TGCGCCAGCAGCGGCTTCGGGGGGACCAATGAGCAGTTCTTC. Encoded protein: CASSGFGGTNEQFF.

This chain uses TRBV13 with TRBJ2-2; D remains ambiguous. V dropped 3 bases and J dropped 7 bases, with 6 bases sitting between them. There are 12 residues in the CDR3. The germline V gene has CDR1 PRHDT and CDR2 FYEKMQ (reference sequence). The DNA of the CDR3 is TGTGCCAGCAGCTTCAGCAGCGGGGAGCTGTTTTTT. It encodes CASSFSSGELFF. Using reference TRBV13 and TRBJ2-2 for the parts outside the CDR3, the full variable domain is AAGVIQSPRHLIKEKRETATLKCYPIPRHDTVYWYQQGPGQDPQFLISFYEKMQSDKGSIPDRFSAQQFSDYHSELNMSSLELGDSALYFCASSFSSGELFFGEGSRLTVL.

This sequence joins TRBV29-1 and TRBJ1-2, with TRBD1 identical over 10 bases. With V trimmed by 4 bases and J by 8 bases, 16 bases remained unmatched. This CDR3 comprises 16 residues. Germline lookup yields CDR1 SQVTM and CDR2 ANQGSEA. CDR3 DNA: TGCAGCGTTGGGGTTGTCTCGGGACAGGGGAGGAAAGGCTACACCTTC. It translates to CSVGVVSGQGRKGYTF.

The chain couples TRBV5-4 to TRBJ2-5; the D call may be TRBD1 or TRBD2 (5 bases each). CDR3 length: 15 amino acids. V lost 3 bases, J lost 9 bases, and 21 bases lay in between. CDR1 is SGHNT, CDR2 YYREEE, per germline (reference sequence). The CDR3 protein is CASSSSGTAERPQYF. The DNA of the CDR3 is TGTGCCAGCAGCTCTTCAGGGACGGCTGAACGGCCCCAGTACTTC.

This clone appeared a single time. Because the CDR3's place on the DNA is in doubt, the DNA is left out and the CDR3 is given as listed by TCRdb. CDR3 protein: CASSSGQGRNQPQHF. The chain links TRBV28 to TRBJ1-5; the table's D call TRBD1 went unverified against the DNA. Germline values: CDR1 MDHEN, CDR2 SYDVKM. Including both end residues, the CDR3 is 15 amino acids long.

The chain uses TRBV7-2 and TRBJ1-1; TRBD1 is a possible D gene (5 bases). The length of the CDR3 is 14 residues. Trimming left V 3 bases short and J 0 bases short, with 8 bases between. Looked up from germline, CDR1 is SGHTA and CDR2 is FQGNSA. Here the CDR3 DNA reads TGTGCCAGCAGCTTTGACAGCCTGAACACTGAAGCTTTCTTT. It is translated as CASSFDSLNTEAFF.

The V gene is TRBV6-5, the J gene TRBJ2-2; 7 bases agree with TRBD1. Germline lookup yields CDR1 MNHEY and CDR2 SVGAGI. The trim removed 4 bases at V and 5 bases at J, leaving 10 bases unmatched. There are 16 residues in the CDR3. CDR3: CASSSMGAGGTGELFF. In DNA form, the CDR3 reads TGTGCCAGCAGTTCGATGGGAGCAGGGGGAACCGGGGAGCTGTTTTTT.

The V call is TRBV4-3, the J call TRBJ2-7, with TRBD2 identical over 13 bases. V dropped 3 bases and J dropped 6; count of bases not matched to a gene: 5. Germline CDR1 is LGHNA and CDR2 is YSLEER. The length of the CDR3 is 15 residues. The CDR3 reads CASSQRTSGSGEQYF. For the CDR3, the DNA is TGCGCCAGCAGCCAGAGGACTAGCGGGAGTGGCGAGCAGTACTTC.

This clone has only one observation. The rearrangement uses TRBV27 and TRBJ1-5, with D hard to call. Germline CDR1 is MNHEY and CDR2 is SMNVEV (reference sequence). Trimming removed 0 bases at V and 5 bases at J, with 5 bases between. The CDR3 has 13 amino acids. The CDR3 protein is CASSLSPYQPQHF. Written as DNA, the CDR3 is TGTGCCAGCAGTTTATCCCCCTATCAGCCCCAGCATTTT.

The chain has TRBV7-2 and TRBJ2-7, with 8 bases lining up with TRBD1. The J segment lost 0 bases and the V segment lost 5 bases, leaving 9 bases of the junction unmatched. Germline V gene data show CDR1 as SGHTA and CDR2 as FQGNSA. CDR3 length: 16 amino acids. The CDR3 DNA follows: TGTGCCAGCAGCCCTAGACAGGGGTACAGCTCCTACGAGCAGTACTTC. Protein: CASSPRQGYSSYEQYF. Full variable domain (missing parts from reference TRBV7-2 and TRBJ2-7): GAGVSQSPSNKVTEKGKDVELRCDPISGHTALYWYRQSLGQGLEFLIYFQGNSAPDKSGLPSDRFSAERTGGSVSTLTIQRTQQEDSAVYLCASSPRQGYSSYEQYFGPGTRLTVT.

This rearrangement joins TRBV5-6 to TRBJ1-2; TRBD1 is a possible D gene (6 bases). The CDR3 is made up of 14 amino acids. V lost 4 bases and J lost 0, with 10 bases in between. Germline CDR1 is SGHDT and CDR2 is YYEEEE. The CDR3, as DNA: TGTGCCAGCAGCGGGGACATCCCTAACTATGGCTACACCTTC. Its protein is CASSGDIPNYGYTF.

Only a few counts were recorded for this clone. This sequence joins TRBV5-1 and TRBJ2-1; no firm D call. Germline CDR1 and CDR2: SGHRS and YFSETQ. The CDR3 covers 15 residues. Trimming shortened V by 1 base and J by 7 bases, and 15 bases separated the two germline ends. Here the CDR3 DNA reads TGCGCCAGCAGCTTGCCCGGAAACGGTTGGAATGAGCAGTTCTTC. It codes for CASSLPGNGWNEQFF.

The chain links TRBV5-6 to TRBJ1-1; possibly TRBD1 for D (5 bases). Germline CDR1 reads SGHDT; CDR2 reads YYEEEE. The CDR3 has 13 amino acids. The ends were cut back, 4 bases at V and 3 bases at J, with 10 bases in the middle. CDR3 amino acids: CASSRGVDTEAFF. The CDR3 bases are TGTGCCAGCAGCCGAGGGGTTGACACTGAAGCTTTCTTT.

Points on this clone: This same CDR3 is encoded by further DNA sequences in the sample. The chain joins TRBV30 to TRBJ2-5, with D maybe TRBD1 (6 bases). V lost 4 bases and J lost 3, with 6 bases in between. The length of the CDR3 is 11 residues. Germline V gene lookup returns CDR1 GTSNPN and CDR2 SVGIG (reference sequence). The DNA for the CDR3 is TGTGCCTGGAAGGGGGAAGAGACCCAGTACTTC. This gives the protein CAWKGEETQYF.

The table lists this clone with a count of one. V is TRBV7-9 and J is TRBJ2-1, with a weak D call TRBD1 (5 bases). The CDR3 has 13 residues. Per germline, CDR1 SEHNR and CDR2 FQNEAQ (reference sequence). The V and J ends lost 3 bases and 10 bases respectively, with 13 bases between them. The CDR3 loop reads CASSFQGPTEQFF. The CDR3, as DNA: TGTGCCAGCAGCTTCCAGGGCCCCACGGAGCAGTTCTTC.

V gene TRBV10-1 combines with J gene TRBJ2-7, with 14 bases aligning to TRBD2. Germline V gene lookup returns CDR1 WNHNN and CDR2 SYGVQD (reference sequence). The J segment lost 4 bases and the V segment lost 6 bases, leaving 8 bases of the junction unmatched. There are 16 residues in the CDR3. The CDR3 region is CASSLGLAGGEYEQYF. Here the CDR3 DNA reads TGCGCCAGCAGCCTTGGACTAGCGGGAGGTGAGTACGAGCAGTACTTC.

The chain links TRBV2 to TRBJ2-3, with D possibly being TRBD2 (5 bases). CDR3 length: 15 amino acids. V lost 4 bases, J lost 0 bases, and 11 bases lay in between. Germline V CDR1 and CDR2: SNHLY, FYNNEI. The CDR3 loop is CASSAGESSTDTQYF. CDR3 nucleotide sequence: TGTGCCAGCAGTGCTGGGGAGTCGAGCACAGATACGCAGTATTTT.

The gene calls are TRBV25-1 and TRBJ2-7, with D perhaps TRBD1 (6 bases). Trimming pared 5 bases from V and 1 base from J, leaving 21 bases between. In germline, CDR1 is MGHDK, CDR2 SYGVNS. CDR3 length equals 17 residues. CDR3 amino acids: CASSLGGRGQGSYEQYF. The CDR3 DNA reads as TGTGCCAGCAGTCTAGGGGGTCGAGGCCAGGGTTCCTACGAGCAGTACTTC.

The chain couples TRBV19 to TRBJ2-1; no definite D call. The germline V and J ends were trimmed by 6 bases and 3 bases, with 18 bases remaining between them. The CDR3 runs 16 residues. In germline, CDR1 is LNHDA, CDR2 SQIVND (reference sequence). The CDR3 spells CASSQLDPVSYNEQFF. CDR3 nucleotides: TGTGCCAGTAGCCAACTCGACCCGGTTAGCTACAATGAGCAGTTCTTC. The full variable domain, its missing parts supplied by reference TRBV19 and TRBJ2-1, is DGGITQSPKYLFRKEGQNVTLSCEQNLNHDAMYWYRQDPGQGLRLIYYSQIVNDFQKGDIAEGYSVSREKKESFPLTVTSAQKNPTAFYLCASSQLDPVSYNEQFFGPGTRLTVL.